What follows describes a single TCR beta chain. With 60 Vbeta and 13 Jbeta primers, the PCR was carried out. Some clones are missing from TCRdb's copy, which holds only in-frame ones; the method was immunoSEQ multiplex PCR. The sample has some 180,000 clones; around 80% are singletons. The CDR3 is 13 residues long. Germline CDR1 is ENHRY and CDR2 is SYGVKD. V dropped 4 bases and J dropped 4; count of bases not matched to a gene: 4. This record comes from a study of cytomegalovirus exposure and HLA in healthy donors. The sequenced sample was PBMCs. This receptor was identified in a man in his late teens or twenties in good health and CMV-seronegative. The J gene is TRBJ2-7, the V gene TRBV10-3, with 7 positions matching TRBD1. CDR3 bases: TGTGCCATCAGTGCTGCAGGGGGATACGAGCAGTACTTC. Translating it yields CAISAAGGYEQYF.